This T cell receptor (beta chain) was identified during a study of PD-1 blockade in classical Hodgkin lymphoma. Following autologous stem cell transplantation, relapse occurred in every patient, and exposure to brentuximab vedotin varied. Patients' outcomes at their best amounted to complete response, partial response or progressive disease. The study's findings and limits: At baseline, newly diagnosed patients reportedly showed less TCR diversity than healthy donors. Similar baseline diversity was found in complete responders and newly diagnosed patients.

With regard to this clone: What it binds is not known.

The assay was immunoSEQ multiplex PCR, and TCRdb's table has in-frame clones only and misses some. The sample yields fewer than 45,000 clones, 86% seen once. The source material was peripheral blood mononuclear cells (PBMCs), sampled before the second cycle of nivolumab. The TCR originated in a human donor with classical Hodgkin lymphoma.

Here the CDR3 reads CASSSEWNEQYF. CDR3 coding DNA: TGTGCCAGCAGCTCTGAGTGGAACGAGCAGTACTTC. V and J are TRBV5-4 and TRBJ2-7, with no clear D. Per germline, CDR1 SGHNT and CDR2 YYREEE (reference sequence). The germline V and J ends were trimmed by 3 bases and 5 bases, with 9 bases remaining between them. The CDR3 spans 12 residues.